This TCR beta chain was documented in a study of control samples from healthy donors and cancer patients. The CDR3 runs to 16 residues. The germline gives CDR1 MNHEY, CDR2 SVGAGI. The V gene lost 0 bases and the J gene lost 5 bases, with 16 bases spanning the gap. There are a few counts of this clone. The repertoire was sequenced with immunoSEQ multiplex PCR; TCRdb's copy has only in-frame clones and lacks some. The sample carries 400,000 to 500,000 clones, roughly 90% recorded once. This chain links TRBV6-5 with TRBJ1-1; D is ambiguous. The source material was PBMCs. The origin of this receptor is a man aged 35-49 years with head and neck cancer. The CDR3 DNA sequence: TGTGCCAGCAGTTACTCGATTTTGGAGGTGGGAACTGAAGCTTTCTTT. The encoded protein is CASSYSILEVGTEAFF.